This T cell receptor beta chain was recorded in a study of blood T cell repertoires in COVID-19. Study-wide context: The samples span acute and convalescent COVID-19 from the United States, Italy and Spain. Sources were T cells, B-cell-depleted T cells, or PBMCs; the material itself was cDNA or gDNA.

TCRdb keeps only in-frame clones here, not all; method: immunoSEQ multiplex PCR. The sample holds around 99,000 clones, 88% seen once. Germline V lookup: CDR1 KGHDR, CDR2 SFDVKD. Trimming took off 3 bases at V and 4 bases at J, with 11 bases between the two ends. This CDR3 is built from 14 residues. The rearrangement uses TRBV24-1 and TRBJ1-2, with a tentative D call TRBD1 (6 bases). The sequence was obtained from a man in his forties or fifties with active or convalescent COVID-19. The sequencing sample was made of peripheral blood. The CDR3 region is CATSDTGHSYGYTF. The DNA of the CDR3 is TGTGCCACCAGTGATACGGGACACTCCTATGGCTACACCTTC.